Presented here are 32 T cell receptor beta chains from one specimen sequenced in a study of T-cell reconstitution after alpha-beta-depleted transplantation in children. This sample's TCRbeta library carried unique molecular identifier barcodes. TCRdb reprocessed the PCR reads via MiXCR and lists one record per CDR3 protein. The sample has around 960,000 distinct CDR3 sequences, about 29% seen once. The sequencing used PBMCs, mostly from graft donor cells, collected 360 days after TCRalphabeta/CD19-depleted stem cell transplant. Receptors were obtained from a boy younger than two who had a stem cell transplant for SCID, so the T cells may come from the graft donor.

The chain carries TRBV5-5 and TRBJ2-1; TRBD1 agrees at 10 bases. Germline V lookup: CDR1 SGHKS, CDR2 YYEKEE (reference sequence). Germline trimming cut 2 bases from V and 4 bases from J; bases unmatched to any gene: 9. CDR3 length: 17 residues. Here the CDR3 DNA reads TGTGCCAGCAGCTTTCCCCCCGGGACAGGGGATTACAATGAGCAGTTCTTC. Protein product: CASSFPPGTGDYNEQFF.

This chain connects TRBV20-1 to TRBJ2-7; 9 nucleotides agree with TRBD1. With V trimmed by 2 bases and J by 1 base, 9 bases remained unmatched. This CDR3 spans 16 amino acids. CDR1 DFQATT and CDR2 SNEGSKA come from the germline V gene (reference sequence). Here the CDR3 reads CSARTGGTLRSYEQYF. The CDR3 DNA is TGCAGTGCTAGAACAGGGGGCACCTTAAGATCCTACGAGCAGTACTTC.

This clonotype came up many times. The chain combines TRBV30 with TRBJ2-1; D not resolved. This CDR3 has 11 residues. Trimming left V 3 bases short and J 5 bases short, with 5 bases between. Germline CDR1 is GTSNPN and CDR2 is SVGIG (reference sequence). Here the CDR3 DNA reads TGTGCCTGGAGCGCCGACAATGAGCAGTTCTTC. Its protein product is CAWSADNEQFF.

This clonotype has a handful of counts. The rearrangement uses TRBV9 and TRBJ1-5; 8 bases are shared with TRBD1. The CDR3 consists of 15 residues. Germline-derived CDR1 and CDR2 are SGDLS and YYNGEE. J lost 4 bases, V lost 3 bases, and 6 bases had no gene match. The CDR3 loop reads CASSDGTGLNQPQHF. CDR3 DNA sequence: TGTGCCAGCAGCGACGGGACAGGCCTTAATCAGCCCCAGCATTTT.

V is TRBV12-3 or TRBV12-4 and J is TRBJ2-1; 8 bases fit TRBD1. After removal of 4 bases from V and 10 bases from J, the junction contained 12 bases not matched to a gene. The CDR3 is 15 amino acids. The CDR3 DNA is TGTGCCAGCAGTTCCTGGGGGCAGGGGGCGGCCGAGCAGTTCTTC. Protein sequence: CASSSWGQGAAEQFF.

This clonotype was detected a few times. This chain uses TRBV4-1 with TRBJ2-3, with 8 bases lining up with TRBD2. The CDR3 loop spans 18 amino acids. V lost 2 bases to trimming and J lost 2 bases; unmatched junction nucleotides: 12. The V gene's germline CDR1 is MGHRA and CDR2 YSYEKL. This chain's CDR3 is CASSQSRGGPDITDTQYF. The CDR3 DNA follows: TGCGCCAGCAGCCAATCCCGGGGGGGGCCAGATATCACAGATACGCAGTATTTT.

The V call is TRBV12-3 or TRBV12-4, the J call TRBJ1-1, with 8 bases fitting TRBD1. The CDR3 consists of 16 residues. With 5 bases clipped from V and 4 bases from J, the junction kept 12 bases outside the gene matches. The CDR3: CASSPQGAVWGTEAFF. For the CDR3, the DNA is TGTGCCAGCAGTCCCCAGGGGGCCGTCTGGGGCACTGAAGCTTTCTTT.

This clonotype turned up a few times. The DNA for the CDR3 is TGCGCCAGCAGCCCGAGCTCGACAGGGTCTTACGAGCAGTACTTC. Protein sequence: CASSPSSTGSYEQYF. The chain couples TRBV5-1 to TRBJ2-7; 7 bases align to TRBD1. Germline V CDR1 and CDR2: SGHRS, YFSETQ. The CDR3 spans 15 residues. J gave up 4 bases and V 4 bases, and 11 bases lay outside the gene matches. Full variable domain (missing parts from reference TRBV5-1 and TRBJ2-7): KAGVTQTPRYLIKTRGQQVTLSCSPISGHRSVSWYQQTPGQGLQFLFEYFSETQRNKGNFPGRFSGRQFSNSRSEMNVSTLELGDSALYLCASSPSSTGSYEQYFGPGTRLTVT.

This clonotype came up a few times. The chain uses TRBV28 and TRBJ2-7; 11 bases fit TRBD1. Germline V gene sequence: CDR1 MDHEN, CDR2 SYDVKM. This CDR3 is built from 18 residues. Trimming removed 2 bases from V and 1 base from J; junction bases left unmatched: 10. The CDR3 reads CASSLRGPGQGVSYEQYF. In DNA, the CDR3 is TGTGCCAGCAGTTTACGGGGGCCGGGACAGGGGGTGTCCTACGAGCAGTACTTC. The variable domain in full, completed from reference TRBV28 and TRBJ2-7, reads DVKVTQSSRYLVKRTGEKVFLECVQDMDHENMFWYRQDPGLGLRLIYFSYDVKMKEKGDIPEGYSVSREKKERFSLILESASTNQTSMYLCASSLRGPGQGVSYEQYFGPGTRLTVT.

This clonotype was detected a few times. The chain has TRBV29-1 and TRBJ2-7; TRBD2 is a possible D gene (6 bases). V shed 6 bases and J shed 2 bases, with 11 bases lying between them. The germline gives CDR1 SQVTM, CDR2 ANQGSEA. The CDR3 totals 12 residues. This chain's CDR3 is CSVAWGAYEQYF. CDR3 nucleotide sequence: TGCAGCGTCGCGTGGGGGGCCTACGAGCAGTACTTC.

The J gene is TRBJ2-4, the V gene TRBV5-5; D perhaps matches TRBD1 (6 bases). CDR1 and CDR2 (germline): SGHKS, YYEKEE (reference sequence). This CDR3 is built from 14 residues. Trimming cost V 0 bases and J 6 bases, with 10 bases left between them. The CDR3 loop is CASSLGQGSNIQYF. In DNA form, the CDR3 reads TGTGCCAGCAGCTTGGGCCAGGGGTCAAACATTCAGTACTTC.

This clonotype has just a few counts. The V and J genes are TRBV24-1 and TRBJ2-3; D perhaps matches TRBD1 (6 bases). With 7 bases removed from V and 4 bases from J, the gap between germline ends came to 8 bases. This CDR3 has 12 residues. The V gene's germline CDR1 is KGHDR and CDR2 SFDVKD. The DNA for the CDR3 is TGTGCCACCAGGGGGGCCGCAGATACGCAGTATTTT. Translation gives CATRGAADTQYF.

The chain is built from TRBV12-3 or TRBV12-4 and TRBJ1-1; D may be TRBD1 (5 bases). CDR3 length: 12 residues. Trimming shortened V by 6 bases and J by 3 bases, and 8 bases separated the two germline ends. Here the CDR3 DNA reads TGTGCCAGCAGGCGCAGGGACACTGAAGCTTTCTTT. This encodes CASRRRDTEAFF.

A few counts support this clonotype. CDR3 in amino acids: CASSVTGTSAETQYF. The DNA for the CDR3 is TGTGCCAGCAGTGTTACCGGGACTAGCGCGGAGACCCAGTACTTC. The chain joins TRBV2 to TRBJ2-5; 10 positions match TRBD2. From germline, CDR1 is SNHLY and CDR2 FYNNEI. This CDR3 is 15 amino acids long. The trim removed 4 bases at V and 5 bases at J, leaving 7 bases unmatched.

V usage is TRBV7-9 and J usage is TRBJ2-3; the D is unclear. V shed 5 bases and J shed 2 bases, with 11 bases lying between them. This CDR3 is 14 amino acids long. CDR1 and CDR2 (germline): SEHNR, FQNEAQ (reference sequence). The CDR3 here is CASSRRADTDTQYF. DNA for the CDR3: TGTGCCAGCAGCCGTCGCGCCGACACAGATACGCAGTATTTT.

This rearrangement joins TRBV4-3 to TRBJ2-1; the match to TRBD1 covers 7 bases. The CDR3 spans 16 residues. Looked up from germline, CDR1 is LGHNA and CDR2 is YSLEER. J lost 2 bases, V lost 1 base, and 5 bases had no gene match. This CDR3 is CASSQGKGATYNEQFF. CDR3 DNA: TGCGCCAGCAGCCAAGGGAAGGGGGCCACCTACAATGAGCAGTTCTTC.

This clonotype was picked up a small number of times. The chain combines TRBV20-1 with TRBJ2-1; no definite D call. The CDR3 is 14 amino acids. In germline, CDR1 is DFQATT, CDR2 SNEGSKA (reference sequence). Trimming removed 0 bases from V and 0 bases from J, with 6 bases in between. CDR3 in amino acids: CSAREASSYNEQFF. Here the CDR3 DNA reads TGCAGTGCTAGAGAGGCGAGCTCCTACAATGAGCAGTTCTTC.

The rearrangement links TRBV6-4 to TRBJ2-2, with D maybe TRBD2 (5 bases). The CDR3 extends over 14 amino acids. The germline V and J ends were trimmed by 2 bases and 4 bases, with 8 bases remaining between them. Germline CDR1 reads MRHNA; CDR2 reads SNTAGT. In DNA, the CDR3 is TGTGCCAGCAGTGACACGGGAATCACCGGGGAGCTGTTTTTT. This translates into CASSDTGITGELFF.

The V gene is TRBV5-1, the J gene TRBJ2-1; TRBD1 is a possible D gene (6 bases). The CDR3 covers 14 residues. V was cut by 0 bases and J by 4 bases, with 8 bases left in between. Germline CDR1 is SGHRS and CDR2 is YFSETQ. The CDR3: CASSLDTGYNEQFF. The CDR3 DNA reads as TGCGCCAGCAGCTTGGATACAGGGTACAATGAGCAGTTCTTC.

The rearrangement uses TRBV7-9 and TRBJ1-1; perhaps TRBD1 as D (6 bases). The CDR3 extends over 15 amino acids. Germline assignment: CDR1 SEHNR and CDR2 FQNEAQ (reference sequence). V lost 5 bases and J lost 7, with 20 bases in between. The CDR3 region has the DNA TGTGCCAGCAGCCAGAACAGGGTCGGCGGGAATGAAGCTTTCTTT. Its protein is CASSQNRVGGNEAFF.

The chain is built from TRBV9 and TRBJ2-1; TRBD2 matches 12 bases. The CDR3 is 20 amino acids. CDR1 and CDR2 from the germline V gene are SGDLS and YYNGEE. Trimming removed 4 bases from V and 0 bases from J; junction bases left unmatched: 14. DNA for the CDR3: TGTGCCAGCAGCCCACGTCGGACTAGCGGGGCTAGAGGCTCCTACAATGAGCAGTTCTTC. Encoded protein: CASSPRRTSGARGSYNEQFF.

This clonotype has a handful of counts. This rearrangement joins TRBV4-1 to TRBJ1-4; TRBD1 is a possible D gene (5 bases). This CDR3 contains 15 residues. Germline V CDR1 and CDR2: MGHRA, YSYEKL. V lost 5 bases to trimming and J lost 6 bases, with 16 bases between them. The CDR3 is CASSSLWRGYEKLFF. For the CDR3, the DNA is TGCGCCAGCAGCTCCCTATGGAGGGGATATGAAAAACTGTTTTTT.

The sample holds a few counts of this clonotype. CDR3 loop: CSCGPGGSDTQYF. CDR3 in DNA: TGCAGCTGTGGGCCAGGGGGGTCAGATACGCAGTATTTT. The chain couples TRBV29-1 to TRBJ2-3; a possible D gene is TRBD1 (7 bases). CDR3 length equals 13 residues. V was trimmed by 8 bases and J by 4 bases, leaving 16 bases between them. Germline lookup yields CDR1 SQVTM and CDR2 ANQGSEA.

This clonotype appeared a few times. V and J are TRBV4-3 and TRBJ1-5; unclear D gene. The CDR3 contains 14 residues. Germline V lookup: CDR1 LGHNA, CDR2 YSLEER. Trimming removed 1 base at V and 5 bases at J, with 9 bases between. CDR3 coding DNA: TGCGCCAGCAGCCAAGGATCCAGAGATCAGCCCCAGCATTTT. Its protein is CASSQGSRDQPQHF.

This chain joins TRBV11-2 and TRBJ2-3; TRBD2 aligns across 8 bases. Germline trimming cut 3 bases from V and 0 bases from J; bases unmatched to any gene: 8. CDR1 and CDR2 (germline): SGHAT, FQNNGV. The CDR3 is 17 residues long. The CDR3 DNA follows: TGTGCCAGCAGCTTCCCTTCTAGCGGGCTAAGCACAGATACGCAGTATTTT. As protein: CASSFPSSGLSTDTQYF.

The rearrangement joins TRBV4-2 to TRBJ2-3; no reliable D call. V lost 0 bases, J lost 2 bases, and 9 bases lay in between. CDR3 length: 15 residues. Germline V lookup: CDR1 LGHNA, CDR2 YNFKEQ. CDR3 loop: CASSQEGGATDTQYF. The CDR3 DNA reads as TGTGCCAGCAGCCAAGAAGGCGGCGCCACAGATACGCAGTATTTT.

This clonotype has more than one count but fewer than ten. The J gene is TRBJ2-3, the V gene TRBV7-2, with D perhaps matching TRBD2 (6 bases). Deletions cut 4 bases from V and 3 bases from J, with 11 bases between. CDR3 length equals 14 residues. Germline V gives CDR1 SGHTA, CDR2 FQGNSA. The CDR3 loop is CASSSGRWTDTQYF. The CDR3 DNA sequence: TGTGCCAGCAGCTCAGGGAGGTGGACAGATACGCAGTATTTT. Full variable domain (missing parts from reference TRBV7-2 and TRBJ2-3): GAGVSQSPSNKVTEKGKDVELRCDPISGHTALYWYRQSLGQGLEFLIYFQGNSAPDKSGLPSDRFSAERTGGSVSTLTIQRTQQEDSAVYLCASSSGRWTDTQYFGPGTRLTVL.

The chain links TRBV7-8 to TRBJ2-3; TRBD2 might be the D (6 bases). Germline V CDR1 and CDR2: SGHVS, FQNEAQ. This CDR3 contains 17 residues. Trimming removed 1 base at V and 3 bases at J, with 17 bases between. The chain's CDR3 is CASSLVYIGGVTDTQYF. Here the CDR3 DNA reads TGTGCCAGCAGCTTAGTATATATCGGGGGTGTGACAGATACGCAGTATTTT.

The chain carries TRBV6-1 and TRBJ1-1; the match to TRBD1 covers 8 bases. The CDR3 runs to 14 residues. CDR1 and CDR2 (germline): MNHNS, SASEGT. The J segment lost 5 bases and the V segment lost 5 bases, leaving 7 bases of the junction unmatched. CDR3 sequence reads: CASSMDRARTEAFF. Written as DNA, the CDR3 is TGTGCCAGCAGTATGGACAGGGCGAGGACTGAAGCTTTCTTT.

This chain uses TRBV20-1 with TRBJ2-1, with TRBD1 matching 7 bases. The CDR3 consists of 14 residues. Germline CDR1 DFQATT, CDR2 SNEGSKA (reference sequence). Trimming took 6 bases from V and 2 from J; bases not matched to a gene: 7. The CDR3 nucleotides read TGCAGTGCCCCAGACAGGGTACCCTACAATGAGCAGTTCTTC. The encoded protein is CSAPDRVPYNEQFF.

This clonotype was seen a handful of times. The gene calls are TRBV12-3 or TRBV12-4 and TRBJ2-3; 7 positions match TRBD2. The ends lost 5 bases at V and 2 bases at J; junction bases unmatched: 13. The CDR3 is 17 amino acids. The CDR3 loop is CASSRQAGVLLTDTQYF. The CDR3 DNA reads as TGTGCCAGCAGTCGGCAGGCGGGGGTCCTCCTCACAGATACGCAGTATTTT.

A few counts support this clonotype. J is TRBJ1-3 and V is TRBV12-3 or TRBV12-4; 7 nucleotides align to TRBD1. The ends lost 3 bases at V and 4 bases at J; junction bases unmatched: 6. The CDR3 consists of 15 residues. The CDR3 reads CASSFETGIGNTIYF. The CDR3, as DNA: TGTGCCAGCAGTTTTGAGACAGGGATAGGAAACACCATATATTTT.